This entry describes one T cell receptor (beta chain). Its matching antigen is unknown. The data belong to a study of long-term antiretroviral therapy in people with HIV. The study, taken as a whole, reports: Post-ART, diversity grew, though it stayed under transplant donor control levels.

Researchers report immunoSEQ v3.0 was run at survey level. Sequenced by immunoSEQ multiplex PCR; TCRdb stores in-frame clones only, minus some. The sample lists approximately 18,000 clones, 75% to 85% occurring once. V was trimmed by 5 bases and J by 2 bases, leaving 7 bases between them. CDR3 length equals 13 residues. CDR1 is SQVTM, CDR2 ANQGSEA, per germline. The genes are TRBV29-1 and TRBJ2-6, with no clear D. Sequences were derived from unsorted PBMCs, sampled 0.2 years after starting antiretroviral therapy. This TCR was recovered from a woman aged 40-49 years with HIV. The CDR3 DNA sequence: TGCAGCGTTCGGACGGCTGGGGCCAACGTCCTGACTTTC. This codes for CSVRTAGANVLTF.